Listed below are T cell receptor beta chains from one sample, sequenced in a study of blood T cells in healthy people across ages. TCRdb reprocessed the 5' RACE reads with MiXCR, giving one entry per CDR3 protein. The sample comprises approximately 730,000 distinct CDR3 sequences, more than 40% of which are singletons, and roughly 20% rests with the top ten. The sample comprised blood. The receptors here all came from a woman in her fifties or sixties in good health. The CDR3 runs from the conserved cysteine through the conserved F or W. The order of the fields is V gene, D gene, J gene, clone size, CDR3 protein, CDR3 DNA. The D gene is left open where the match is weak. Clone size is given for some rows only: seen once, a few or many times, or a class if the clone is expanded.

TRBV9	TRBD1	TRBJ1-4	-	CVSSDGTGGNEKLFF	TGTGTCAGCAGCGATGGGACAGGGGGAAATGAAAAACTGTTTTTT
TRBV20-1	-	TRBJ2-1	-	CSAETGEGRSYNEQFF	TGCAGTGCCGAAACAGGGGAGGGGAGATCCTACAATGAGCAGTTCTTC
TRBV29-1	TRBD1	TRBJ2-5	-	CSVVPTGGSGTQYF	TGCAGCGTTGTTCCGACAGGGGGGAGCGGGACCCAGTACTTC
TRBV21-1	-	TRBJ2-7	many	CASSKIPAGYTYEQYF	TGTGCCAGCAGCAAAATTCCGGCGGGTTATACTTACGAGCAGTACTTC
TRBV10-3	-	TRBJ2-3	-	CAISPRTRGPDTQYF	TGTGCCATCAGTCCCAGGACCAGGGGTCCAGATACGCAGTATTTT
TRBV9	-	TRBJ2-5	-	CASSVELQETQYF	TGTGCCAGCAGCGTAGAACTTCAAGAGACCCAGTACTTC
TRBV4-3	-	TRBJ1-1	few	CASSQDQVLNTEAFF	TGCGCCAGCAGCCAAGATCAAGTACTGAACACTGAAGCTTTCTTT
TRBV4-3	-	TRBJ2-5	-	CASSHGLGGEAQYF	TGCGCCAGCAGCCACGGCCTCGGAGGAGAGGCTCAGTACTTC
TRBV12-3/TRBV12-4	-	TRBJ1-2	-	CASRTRLGYTF	TGTGCCAGCCGCACCCGCCTGGGCTACACCTTC
TRBV20-1	TRBD2	TRBJ2-3	-	CSARDLLAGNTDTQYF	TGCAGTGCTAGAGATCTTCTAGCGGGGAACACAGATACGCAGTATTTT
TRBV25-1	-	TRBJ2-3	few	CASSLRNTDTQYF	TGTGCCAGCAGTCTACGGAACACAGATACGCAGTATTTT
TRBV11-1	TRBD2	TRBJ2-7	few	CASRSTGTRGGNEQYF	TGTGCCAGCAGGTCCACCGGGACTAGGGGAGGCAATGAGCAGTACTTC
TRBV13	TRBD2	TRBJ2-1	-	CASSLTLAEADGDEQFF	TGTGCCAGCAGCTTAACCCTAGCGGAGGCCGACGGGGATGAGCAGTTCTTC
TRBV5-1	TRBD1	TRBJ2-7	-	CASSDGTAVYEQYF	TGCGCCAGCAGCGACGGGACAGCGGTCTACGAGCAGTACTTC
TRBV2	-	TRBJ2-6	-	CASSEEVPGANVLTF	TGTGCCAGCAGTGAAGAGGTTCCTGGGGCCAACGTCCTGACTTTC
TRBV3-1	TRBD1	TRBJ2-5	-	CASSLAGTGDQETQYF	TGTGCCAGCAGCCTTGCGGGGACAGGGGACCAAGAGACCCAGTACTTC
TRBV29-1	TRBD1	TRBJ2-7	-	CSVLGDRGPDEQYF	TGCAGCGTCCTCGGGGACAGGGGGCCAGATGAGCAGTACTTC
TRBV19	-	TRBJ1-2	few	CASSMGTYGYTF	TGTGCCAGTAGTATGGGGACCTATGGCTACACCTTC
TRBV7-9	TRBD1	TRBJ1-2	-	CASSLSTGGEEGYTF	TGTGCCAGCAGCTTATCAACAGGGGGCGAGGAAGGCTACACCTTC
TRBV15	-	TRBJ1-4	once	CATSRDRKQEKLFF	TGTGCCACCAGCAGAGATCGAAAACAGGAAAAACTGTTTTTT
TRBV20-1	TRBD2	TRBJ2-5	-	CSASGGGLYEQYF	TGCAGTGCTAGCGGGGGGGGCTTGTATGAGCAGTACTTC
TRBV6-2/TRBV6-3	TRBD1	TRBJ2-3	few	CASSYSWTGDTQYF	TGTGCCAGCAGTTACTCTTGGACAGGAGATACGCAGTATTTT
TRBV24-1	TRBD2	TRBJ2-3	once	CATSDSPGLAGWPDTQYF	TGTGCCACCAGTGATTCACCGGGACTAGCGGGGTGGCCAGATACGCAGTATTTT
TRBV3-1	TRBD2	TRBJ2-5	few	CASSPGQRAGGGETQYF	TGTGCCAGCAGCCCCGGTCAGCGAGCGGGAGGCGGAGAGACCCAGTACTTC
TRBV6-2/TRBV6-3	TRBD1	TRBJ2-7	-	CASSYKSGQDEQYF	TGTGCCAGCAGTTACAAATCGGGACAGGACGAGCAGTACTTC
TRBV20-1	TRBD1	TRBJ1-5	-	CSASQGDYSNQPQHF	TGCAGTGCTTCTCAGGGGGACTATAGCAATCAGCCCCAGCATTTT
TRBV3-1	TRBD2	TRBJ2-5	few	CASSQDLAGLETQYF	TGTGCCAGCAGCCAAGATCTAGCGGGTCTAGAGACCCAGTACTTC
TRBV30	-	TRBJ1-1	-	CAWSLGGNTEAFF	TGTGCCTGGAGTTTAGGGGGGAACACTGAAGCTTTCTTT
TRBV7-9	-	TRBJ1-5	-	CASSLAHDTSIQPQHF	TGTGCCAGCAGCTTAGCGCACGACACTAGCATTCAGCCCCAGCATTTT
TRBV12-3/TRBV12-4	-	TRBJ1-5	few	CASTPPGSVSNQPQHF	TGTGCCAGCACCCCGCCGGGGAGCGTTAGCAATCAGCCCCAGCATTTT
TRBV7-6	-	TRBJ2-2	many	CASSLVPGELFF	TGTGCCAGCAGCTTAGTACCCGGGGAGCTGTTTTTT
TRBV27	TRBD2	TRBJ2-5	few	CASSSGTSALGTQYF	TGTGCCAGCAGTTCCGGGACTAGCGCGCTGGGGACCCAGTACTTC
TRBV29-1	-	TRBJ1-2	few	CSVPNYQATGYTF	TGCAGCGTCCCAAACTACCAGGCGACGGGCTACACCTTC
TRBV25-1	-	TRBJ2-7	-	CASSEGSGAAVSYEQYF	TGTGCCAGCAGTGAAGGTAGTGGGGCAGCTGTCTCCTACGAGCAGTACTTC
TRBV5-1	TRBD1	TRBJ1-2	-	CASSRDRGRDGYTF	TGCGCCAGCAGCAGGGACAGGGGGCGGGATGGCTACACCTTC
TRBV4-3	TRBD2	TRBJ2-5	-	CAGSRLAGGETQYF	TGCGCCGGCAGCAGACTAGCGGGAGGAGAGACCCAGTACTTC
TRBV20-1	-	TRBJ2-7	-	CSARNVPEQYF	TGCAGTGCTAGAAACGTTCCCGAGCAGTACTTC
TRBV27	TRBD2	TRBJ2-7	many	CASTTGTRGSNEQYF	TGTGCCAGCACTACCGGGACTAGGGGTTCGAACGAGCAGTACTTC
TRBV6-1	-	TRBJ2-3	few	CASSEVLGDTQYF	TGTGCCAGCAGTGAAGTCCTTGGGGATACGCAGTATTTT
TRBV29-1	-	TRBJ1-1	-	CSVARDLNTEAFF	TGCAGCGTAGCCAGGGATCTGAACACTGAAGCTTTCTTT
TRBV20-1	TRBD1	TRBJ2-7	few	CSANDRENTYEQYF	TGCAGTGCTAACGACAGGGAGAATACCTACGAGCAGTACTTC
TRBV9	TRBD2	TRBJ2-3	many	CASSVSGASTTQYF	TGTGCCAGCAGCGTGAGCGGGGCGAGTACTACGCAGTATTTT
TRBV2	-	TRBJ2-3	few	CASSARDPSTDTQYF	TGTGCCAGCAGTGCCAGGGACCCTAGCACAGATACGCAGTATTTT